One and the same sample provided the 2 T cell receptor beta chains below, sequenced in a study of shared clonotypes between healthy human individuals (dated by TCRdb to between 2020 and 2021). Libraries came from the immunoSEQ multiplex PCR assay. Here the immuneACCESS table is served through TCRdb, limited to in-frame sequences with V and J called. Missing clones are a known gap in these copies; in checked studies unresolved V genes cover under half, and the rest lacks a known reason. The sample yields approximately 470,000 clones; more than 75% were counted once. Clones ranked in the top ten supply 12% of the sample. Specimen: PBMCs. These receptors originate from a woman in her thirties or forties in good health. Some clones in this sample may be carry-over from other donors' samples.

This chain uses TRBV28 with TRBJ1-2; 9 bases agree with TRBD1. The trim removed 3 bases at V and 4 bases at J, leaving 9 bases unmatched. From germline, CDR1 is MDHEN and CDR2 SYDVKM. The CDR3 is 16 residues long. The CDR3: CASSFRTGAAPYGYTF. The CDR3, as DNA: TGTGCCAGCAGTTTTCGGACAGGGGCCGCCCCCTATGGCTACACCTTC.

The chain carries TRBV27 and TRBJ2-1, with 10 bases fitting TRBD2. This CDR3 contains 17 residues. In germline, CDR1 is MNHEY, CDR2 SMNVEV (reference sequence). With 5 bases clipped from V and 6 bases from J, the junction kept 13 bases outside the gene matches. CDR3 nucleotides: TGTGCCAGCAGTCCGCTCTATACTAGCGGGGCAAGCAATGAGCAGTTCTTC. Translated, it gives CASSPLYTSGASNEQFF.